Here is one T cell receptor (beta chain) with its context. Its antigen specificity is not known. Per-base quality was not reported, and no clone a single base away is much larger than it. According to the germline V gene, CDR1 reads MNHEY and CDR2 reads SVGAGI. Germline trimming amounts to 6 bases on V and 2 bases on J, with 4 as the count of junction bases outside the gene matches. From cysteine to valine, the CDR3 is 14 amino acids long. The entry retains the CDR3 DNA only, 42 bases that are in frame from base 1. One collaborating source in Seattle enrolled patients while the patients were actively infected and followed the patients over time throughout the course of disease. Whole blood was collected in K2EDTA tubes by collaborating institutions according to the institutions' own protocols. For TCRbeta analysis, collaborators shipped samples as frozen whole blood, isolated PBMCs, or DNA extracted from either of those sample types.

The sample comes from a study of blood T cell repertoires in COVID-19 (dated by TCRdb to about 2020). About the investigation overall: The collaborator samples originated in the United States, Italy and Spain and spanned the acute and convalescent phases of COVID-19. The prospective study material was composed of cDNA or gDNA derived from T cells, B-cell-depleted T cells, or PBMCs. The dataset comprised deeply sampled blood TCRbeta repertoires from subjects exposed to, actively infected with, or recovered from COVID-19. A freely available public database, intended as a resource for researchers studying the immune response to SARS-CoV-2, is where the repertoires were released. Samples came from the ongoing ImmuneRACE study (first 160 participants) plus 1,254 subjects from 6 global collaborators. Nearly every sample came with metadata listing a de-identified subject ID, COVID-19 status, age in years and sex. Where available, HLA class I and class II types were taken from metadata supplied by the sample provider and were not determined by assay-based typing.

Overall study outcomes, separate from this receptor: The quantity of clinical and demographic metadata differed by source and by participant and was supplied without curation.

TCRbeta CDR3 regions were amplified from genomic DNA by means of the immunoSEQ Assay, a bias-controlled multiplex PCR. The study's own analysis went as follows. The number of nucleated cells in each sample was estimated by amplification of reference gene primers within the assay. To quantify the absolute abundance of each unique TCRbeta CDR3 rearrangement, sequence reads were collapsed and filtered. For each sample, productive Simpson clonality was calculated by taking the square root of Simpson's diversity index across productive rearrangements. TCRdb stores this immuneACCESS table with in-frame sequences only. Part of the clones is absent; in the studies checked, under half of the shortfall reflects unresolved V genes, and no reason is known for the rest. V, J and clone size derive from that table, while D and trimming were established from the DNA sequence. Present in this sample are fewer than 250,000 clones, less than 90% of which were seen just once. Roughly a tenth of the sample lies in the top ten.

The clonotype originates from a woman over 75 with COVID-19, enrolled during active disease. Sequenced sample: peripheral blood. The rearrangement combines TRBV6-5 with TRBJ2-7, and TRBD2 matches 10 of the central bases. The DNA is TGTGCCAGCAGAGCGGGGGGGCGGGCCTACGAGCAGTACGTC. Translation gives CASRAGGRAYEQYV.